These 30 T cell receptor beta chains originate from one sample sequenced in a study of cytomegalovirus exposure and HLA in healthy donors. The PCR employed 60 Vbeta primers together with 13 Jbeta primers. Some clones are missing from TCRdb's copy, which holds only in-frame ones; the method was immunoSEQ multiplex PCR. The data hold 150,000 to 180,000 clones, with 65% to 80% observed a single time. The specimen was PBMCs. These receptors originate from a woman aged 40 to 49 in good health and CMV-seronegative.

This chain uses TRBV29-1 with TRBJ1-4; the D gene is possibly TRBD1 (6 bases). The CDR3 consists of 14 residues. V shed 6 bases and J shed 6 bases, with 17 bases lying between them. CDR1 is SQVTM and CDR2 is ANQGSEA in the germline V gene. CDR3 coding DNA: TGCAGCGTGACCAGGGGCCTGGGAGATGAAAAACTGTTTTTT. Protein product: CSVTRGLGDEKLFF. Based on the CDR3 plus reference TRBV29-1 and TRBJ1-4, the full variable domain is SAVISQKPSRDICQRGTSLTIQCQVDSQVTMMFWYRQQPGQSLTLIATANQGSEATYESGFVIDKFPISRPNLTFSTLTVSNMSPEDSSIYLCSVTRGLGDEKLFFGSGTQLSVL.

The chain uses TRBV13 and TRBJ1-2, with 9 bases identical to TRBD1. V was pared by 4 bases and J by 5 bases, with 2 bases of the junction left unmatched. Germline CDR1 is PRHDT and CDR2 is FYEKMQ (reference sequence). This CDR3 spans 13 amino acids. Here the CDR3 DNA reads TGTGCCAGCAGCTCCGGACAGGGGTATGGCTACACCTTC. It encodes CASSSGQGYGYTF.

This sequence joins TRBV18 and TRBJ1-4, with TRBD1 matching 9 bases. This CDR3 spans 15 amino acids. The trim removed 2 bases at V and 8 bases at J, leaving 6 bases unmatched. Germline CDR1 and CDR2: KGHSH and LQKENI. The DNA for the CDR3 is TGTGCCAGCTCACCAAGGGGGACAGGGAAGGAAAAACTGTTTTTT. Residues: CASSPRGTGKEKLFF. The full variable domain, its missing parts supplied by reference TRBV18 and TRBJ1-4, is NAGVMQNPRHLVRRRGQEARLRCSPMKGHSHVYWYRQLPEEGLKFMVYLQKENIIDESGMPKERFSAEFPKEGPSILRIQQVVRGDSAAYFCASSPRGTGKEKLFFGSGTQLSVL.

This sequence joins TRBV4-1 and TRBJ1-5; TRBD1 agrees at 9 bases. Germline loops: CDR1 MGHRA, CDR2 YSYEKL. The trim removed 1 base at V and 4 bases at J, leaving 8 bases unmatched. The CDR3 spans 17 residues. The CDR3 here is CASSQAAVQGANQPQHF. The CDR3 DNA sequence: TGCGCCAGCAGCCAAGCCGCCGTACAGGGGGCTAATCAGCCCCAGCATTTT.

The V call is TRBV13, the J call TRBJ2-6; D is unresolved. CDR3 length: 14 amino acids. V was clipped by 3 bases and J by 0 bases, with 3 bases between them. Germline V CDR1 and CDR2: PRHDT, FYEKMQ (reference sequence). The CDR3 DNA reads TGTGCCAGCAGCTTCAACTCTGGGGCCAACGTCCTGACTTTC. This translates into CASSFNSGANVLTF.

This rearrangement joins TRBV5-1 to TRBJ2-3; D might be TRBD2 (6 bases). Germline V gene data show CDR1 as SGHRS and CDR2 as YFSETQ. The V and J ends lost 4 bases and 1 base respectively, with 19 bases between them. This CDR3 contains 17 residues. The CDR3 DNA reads TGCGCCAGCAGCGTAAACGAGGGGACTCAACGCACAGATACGCAGTATTTT. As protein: CASSVNEGTQRTDTQYF.

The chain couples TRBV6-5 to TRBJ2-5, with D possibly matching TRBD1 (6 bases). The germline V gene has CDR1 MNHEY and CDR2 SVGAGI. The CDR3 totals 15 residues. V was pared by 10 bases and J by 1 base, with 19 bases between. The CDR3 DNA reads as TGTGCCACCTTTCAACTGGGGGCCGGCCAAGAGACCCAGTACTTC. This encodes CATFQLGAGQETQYF.

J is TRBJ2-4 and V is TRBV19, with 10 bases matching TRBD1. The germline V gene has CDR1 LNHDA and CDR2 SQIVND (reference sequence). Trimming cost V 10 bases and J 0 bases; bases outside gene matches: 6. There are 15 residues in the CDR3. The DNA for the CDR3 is TGTGCCACCCAAGACAGGGGGCTAGCCAAAAACATTCAGTACTTC. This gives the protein CATQDRGLAKNIQYF. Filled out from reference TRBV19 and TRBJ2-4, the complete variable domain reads DGGITQSPKYLFRKEGQNVTLSCEQNLNHDAMYWYRQDPGQGLRLIYYSQIVNDFQKGDIAEGYSVSREKKESFPLTVTSAQKNPTAFYLCATQDRGLAKNIQYFGAGTRLSVL.

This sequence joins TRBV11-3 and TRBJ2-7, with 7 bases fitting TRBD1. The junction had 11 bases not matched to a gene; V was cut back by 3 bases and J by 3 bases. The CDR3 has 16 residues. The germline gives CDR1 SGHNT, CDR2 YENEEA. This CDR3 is CASSLSIGGAGYEQYF. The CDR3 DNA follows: TGTGCCAGCAGCTTGTCTATAGGGGGCGCAGGCTACGAGCAGTACTTC.

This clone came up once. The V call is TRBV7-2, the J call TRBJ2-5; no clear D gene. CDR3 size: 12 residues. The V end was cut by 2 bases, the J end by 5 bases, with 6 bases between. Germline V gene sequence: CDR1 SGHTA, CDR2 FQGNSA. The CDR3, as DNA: TGTGCCAGCAGCTTAATTAGTGAGACCCAGTACTTC. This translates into CASSLISETQYF.

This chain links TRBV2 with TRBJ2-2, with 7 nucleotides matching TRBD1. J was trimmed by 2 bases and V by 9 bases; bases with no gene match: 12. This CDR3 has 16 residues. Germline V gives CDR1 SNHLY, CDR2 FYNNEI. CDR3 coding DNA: TGTGCCAGTCTCCAGAGACAGGGAACCAACACCGGGGAGCTGTTTTTT. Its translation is CASLQRQGTNTGELFF.

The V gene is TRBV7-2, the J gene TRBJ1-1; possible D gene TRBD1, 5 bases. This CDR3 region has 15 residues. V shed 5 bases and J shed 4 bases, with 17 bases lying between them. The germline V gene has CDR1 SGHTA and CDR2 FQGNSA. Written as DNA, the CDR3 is TGTGCCAGCAGCAACCAGGGAGGACGGAGCACTGAAGCTTTCTTT. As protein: CASSNQGGRSTEAFF.

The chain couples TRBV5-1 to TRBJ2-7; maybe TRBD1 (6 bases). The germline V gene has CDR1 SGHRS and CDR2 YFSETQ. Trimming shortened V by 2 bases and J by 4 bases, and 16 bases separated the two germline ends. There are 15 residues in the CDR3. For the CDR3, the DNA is TGCGCCAGCAGCTTCTCAGGGGCAGTGAGGTACGAGCAGTACTTC. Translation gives CASSFSGAVRYEQYF. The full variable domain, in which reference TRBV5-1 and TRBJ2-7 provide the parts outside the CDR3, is KAGVTQTPRYLIKTRGQQVTLSCSPISGHRSVSWYQQTPGQGLQFLFEYFSETQRNKGNFPGRFSGRQFSNSRSEMNVSTLELGDSALYLCASSFSGAVRYEQYFGPGTRLTVT.

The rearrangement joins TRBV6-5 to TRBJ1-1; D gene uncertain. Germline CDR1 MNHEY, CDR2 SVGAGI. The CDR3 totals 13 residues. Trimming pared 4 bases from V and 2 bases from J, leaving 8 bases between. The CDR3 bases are TGTGCCAGCAGTTGGAACAGAAACACTGAAGCTTTCTTT. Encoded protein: CASSWNRNTEAFF.

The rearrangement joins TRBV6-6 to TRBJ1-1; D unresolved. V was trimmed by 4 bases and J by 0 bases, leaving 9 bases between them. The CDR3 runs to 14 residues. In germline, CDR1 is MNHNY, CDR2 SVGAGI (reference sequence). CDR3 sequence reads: CASSSPGLNTEAFF. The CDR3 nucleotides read TGTGCCAGCAGTTCCCCGGGGTTGAACACTGAAGCTTTCTTT.

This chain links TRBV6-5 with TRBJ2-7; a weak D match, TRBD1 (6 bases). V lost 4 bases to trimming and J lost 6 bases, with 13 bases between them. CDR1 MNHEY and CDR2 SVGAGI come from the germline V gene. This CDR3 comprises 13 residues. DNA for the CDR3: TGTGCCAGCAGTTCCCGGACAGTCGGCGAGCAGTACTTC. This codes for CASSSRTVGEQYF.

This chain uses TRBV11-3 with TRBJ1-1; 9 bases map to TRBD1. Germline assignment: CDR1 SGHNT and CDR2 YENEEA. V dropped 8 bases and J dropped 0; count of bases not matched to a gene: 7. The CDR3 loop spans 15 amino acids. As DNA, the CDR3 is TGTGCCAGCCGACAGGGGGGCTACTTGAACACTGAAGCTTTCTTT. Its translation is CASRQGGYLNTEAFF.

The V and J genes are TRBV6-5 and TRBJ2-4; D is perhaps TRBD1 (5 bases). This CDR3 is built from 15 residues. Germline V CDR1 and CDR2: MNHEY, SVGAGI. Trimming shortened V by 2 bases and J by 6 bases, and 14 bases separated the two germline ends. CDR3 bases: TGTGCCAGCAGTTACAGGGCAGGGCAATTAAACATTCAGTACTTC. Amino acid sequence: CASSYRAGQLNIQYF.

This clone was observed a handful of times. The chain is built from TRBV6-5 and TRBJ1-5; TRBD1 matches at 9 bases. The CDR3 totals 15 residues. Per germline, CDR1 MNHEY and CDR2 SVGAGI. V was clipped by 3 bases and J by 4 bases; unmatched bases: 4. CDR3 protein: CASSYAGTGNQPQHF. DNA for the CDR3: TGTGCCAGCAGTTATGCGGGGACAGGGAATCAGCCCCAGCATTTT.

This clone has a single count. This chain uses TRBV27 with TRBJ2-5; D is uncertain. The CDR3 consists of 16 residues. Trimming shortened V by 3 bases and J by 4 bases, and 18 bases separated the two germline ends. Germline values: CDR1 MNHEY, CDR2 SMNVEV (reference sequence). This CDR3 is CASSLVVSTQRETQYF. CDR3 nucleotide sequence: TGTGCCAGCAGTTTGGTTGTCTCAACACAGAGAGAGACCCAGTACTTC.

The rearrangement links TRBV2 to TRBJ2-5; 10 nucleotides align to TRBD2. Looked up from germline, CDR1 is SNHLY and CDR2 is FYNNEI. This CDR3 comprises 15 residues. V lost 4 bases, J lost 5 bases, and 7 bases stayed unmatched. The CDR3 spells CASSGLAGVGETQYF. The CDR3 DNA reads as TGTGCCAGCAGTGGGCTAGCGGGAGTTGGGGAGACCCAGTACTTC.

CDR3 sequence reads: CASSPRTSSETQYF. The CDR3 DNA reads as TGTGCCAGCAGTCCACGGACTAGCAGTGAGACCCAGTACTTC. The V gene is TRBV27, the J gene TRBJ2-5, with TRBD2 matching over 8 bases. This CDR3 comprises 14 residues. Germline V lookup: CDR1 MNHEY, CDR2 SMNVEV (reference sequence). After removal of 5 bases from V and 5 bases from J, the junction contained 7 bases not matched to a gene.

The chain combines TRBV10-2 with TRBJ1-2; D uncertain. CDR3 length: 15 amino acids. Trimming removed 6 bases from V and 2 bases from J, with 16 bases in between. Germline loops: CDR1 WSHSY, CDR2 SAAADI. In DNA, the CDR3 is TGCGCCAGCAGCCCCGCTCTGACATGGAACTATGGCTACACCTTC. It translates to CASSPALTWNYGYTF.

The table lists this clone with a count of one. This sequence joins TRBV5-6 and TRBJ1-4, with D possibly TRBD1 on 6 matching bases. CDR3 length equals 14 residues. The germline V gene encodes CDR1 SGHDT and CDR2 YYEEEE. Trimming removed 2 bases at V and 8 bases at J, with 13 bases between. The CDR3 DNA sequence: TGTGCCAGCAGCTTAGAGGGCCAGGGGGAAAAACTGTTTTTT. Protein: CASSLEGQGEKLFF.

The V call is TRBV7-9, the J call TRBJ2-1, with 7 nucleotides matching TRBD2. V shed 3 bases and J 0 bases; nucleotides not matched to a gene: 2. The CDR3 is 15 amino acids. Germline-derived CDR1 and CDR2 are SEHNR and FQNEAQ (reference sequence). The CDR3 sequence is CASSFRGGSYNEQFF. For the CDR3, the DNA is TGTGCCAGCAGCTTCCGCGGGGGCTCCTACAATGAGCAGTTCTTC.

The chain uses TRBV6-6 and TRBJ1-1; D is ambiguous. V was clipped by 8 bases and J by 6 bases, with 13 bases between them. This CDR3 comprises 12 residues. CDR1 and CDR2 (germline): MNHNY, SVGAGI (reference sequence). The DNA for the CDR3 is TGTGCCAGCTCAGCGGGTAGCGCTGAAGCTTTCTTT. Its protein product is CASSAGSAEAFF.

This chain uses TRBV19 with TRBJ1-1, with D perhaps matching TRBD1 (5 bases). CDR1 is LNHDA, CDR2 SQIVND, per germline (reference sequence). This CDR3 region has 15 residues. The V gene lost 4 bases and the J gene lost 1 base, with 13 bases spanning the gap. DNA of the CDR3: TGTGCCAGTAGTAGGGAGGGGAGGCGGAACACTGAAGCTTTCTTT. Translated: CASSREGRRNTEAFF.

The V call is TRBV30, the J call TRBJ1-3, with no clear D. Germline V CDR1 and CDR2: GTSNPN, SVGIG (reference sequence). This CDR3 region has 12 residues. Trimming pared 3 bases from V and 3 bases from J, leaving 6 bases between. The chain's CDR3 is CAWRSSGNTIYF. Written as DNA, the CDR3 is TGTGCCTGGAGATCCAGTGGAAACACCATATATTTT.

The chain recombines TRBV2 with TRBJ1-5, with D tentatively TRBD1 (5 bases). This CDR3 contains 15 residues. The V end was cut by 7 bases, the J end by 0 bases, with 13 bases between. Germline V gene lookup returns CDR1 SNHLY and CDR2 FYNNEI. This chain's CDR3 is CASIPDSLSNQPQHF. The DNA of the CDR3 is TGTGCCAGCATCCCAGACAGCCTTAGCAATCAGCCCCAGCATTTT.

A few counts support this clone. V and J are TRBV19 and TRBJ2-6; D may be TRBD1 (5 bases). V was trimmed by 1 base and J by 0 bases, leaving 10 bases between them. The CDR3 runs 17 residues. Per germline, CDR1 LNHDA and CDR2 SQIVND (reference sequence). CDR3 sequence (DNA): TGTGCCAGTAGTATAGGCGGACAAAGCTCTGGGGCCAACGTCCTGACTTTC. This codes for CASSIGGQSSGANVLTF.